Listed here are 10 T cell receptor beta chains from one sample, sequenced in a study of blood T cell repertoires in COVID-19. Assay used: immunoSEQ multiplex PCR; TCRdb lists only in-frame clones, some missing. The sample lists about 250,000 clones; 75% to 90% were seen once. The sample was peripheral blood. The receptors shown here come from a woman in her thirties or forties who had recovered from COVID-19.

V and J are TRBV19 and TRBJ1-5, with 10 bases lining up with TRBD1. CDR1 is LNHDA and CDR2 is SQIVND in the germline V gene (reference sequence). J gave up 1 base and V 8 bases, and 5 bases lay outside the gene matches. This CDR3 has 15 residues. This CDR3 is CASQPGQGSNQPQHF. In nucleotides, the CDR3 is TGTGCCAGTCAGCCGGGACAGGGGAGCAATCAGCCCCAGCATTTT.

V gene TRBV11-3 combines with J gene TRBJ2-1; 8 positions match TRBD2. The CDR3 is made up of 18 amino acids. CDR1 is SGHNT and CDR2 is YENEEA in the germline V gene. V was pared by 3 bases and J by 0 bases, with 10 bases of the junction left unmatched. For the CDR3, the DNA is TGTGCCAGCAGCTTTTCTGCCCTAGCGGGTTTCTCCTACAATGAGCAGTTCTTC. Amino acid sequence: CASSFSALAGFSYNEQFF.

The J gene is TRBJ2-1, the V gene TRBV9; 8 bases match TRBD2. The CDR3 totals 13 residues. The V gene's germline CDR1 is SGDLS and CDR2 YYNGEE. Unmatched junction bases numbered 11, after V lost 9 bases and J lost 9 bases. The CDR3: CATASGPSGEQFF. CDR3 bases: TGTGCCACGGCTAGCGGGCCCTCCGGTGAGCAGTTCTTC. The complete variable domain, with remaining parts taken from reference TRBV9 and TRBJ2-1, reads DSGVTQTPKHLITATGQRVTLRCSPRSGDLSVYWYQQSLDQGLQFLIQYYNGEERAKGNILERFSAQQFPDLHSELNLSSLELGDSALYFCATASGPSGEQFFGPGTRLTVL.

The chain carries TRBV5-1 and TRBJ2-3; TRBD2 aligns across 10 bases. V shed 0 bases, J shed 5 bases, and the junction held 9 bases outside the gene matches. The CDR3 spans 17 residues. Looked up from germline, CDR1 is SGHRS and CDR2 is YFSETQ. CDR3 protein: CASSLDGASGRRDTQYF. The CDR3 nucleotides are TGCGCCAGCAGCTTGGATGGCGCTAGCGGGAGAAGAGATACGCAGTATTTT.

This sequence joins TRBV6-5 and TRBJ1-1; TRBD1 aligns across 7 bases. J was trimmed by 5 bases and V by 6 bases; bases with no gene match: 6. The CDR3 sequence is 13 residues long. CDR1 is MNHEY and CDR2 is SVGAGI in the germline V gene. CDR3 residues: CASRPGTETEAFF. In nucleotides, the CDR3 is TGTGCCAGCAGACCCGGGACAGAAACTGAAGCTTTCTTT.

CDR3 amino acids: CASSLSLAGVGEQYF. The CDR3 DNA follows: TGTGCCAGCAGTTTGTCTCTAGCGGGAGTTGGCGAGCAGTACTTC. The J gene is TRBJ2-7, the V gene TRBV27; 10 nucleotides line up with TRBD2. J was trimmed by 6 bases and V by 3 bases; bases with no gene match: 8. Germline V gene sequence: CDR1 MNHEY, CDR2 SMNVEV (reference sequence). The CDR3 contains 15 residues.

The rearrangement uses TRBV30 and TRBJ2-7; TRBD1 matches at 12 bases. The V gene's germline CDR1 is GTSNPN and CDR2 SVGIG (reference sequence). The junction had 5 bases not matched to a gene; V was cut back by 4 bases and J by 7 bases. This CDR3 spans 13 amino acids. The CDR3 nucleotides read TGTGCCTGGACCGGGACAGGGGGCGGAGAGCAGTACTTC. This encodes CAWTGTGGGEQYF.

The rearrangement uses TRBV15 and TRBJ2-1; 8 bases line up with TRBD1. Germline V gene lookup returns CDR1 LNHNV and CDR2 YYDKDF (reference sequence). J was trimmed by 10 bases and V by 2 bases; bases with no gene match: 13. The CDR3 has 16 residues. The CDR3 region has the DNA TGTGCCACCAGCAGACCCGGGACAGGTGTTAGGTTGGAGCAGTTCTTC. This gives the protein CATSRPGTGVRLEQFF.

The chain has TRBV25-1 and TRBJ2-1, with 9 bases aligning to TRBD2. The V gene's germline CDR1 is MGHDK and CDR2 SYGVNS. The V and J ends lost 1 base and 6 bases, in that order; junction bases with no gene match: 4. This CDR3 region has 15 residues. CDR3 loop: CASSELAGDINEQFF. The CDR3 DNA follows: TGTGCCAGCAGTGAATTAGCGGGAGATATCAATGAGCAGTTCTTC.

This chain uses TRBV19 with TRBJ2-1; 7 bases align to TRBD2. V lost 8 bases to trimming and J lost 10 bases; unmatched junction nucleotides: 8. The CDR3 consists of 12 residues. CDR1 and CDR2 from the germline V gene are LNHDA and SQIVND (reference sequence). The CDR3 loop reads CASGPTGGEQFF. The CDR3 DNA sequence: TGTGCCAGTGGACCCACGGGAGGCGAGCAGTTCTTC.